This T cell receptor beta chain was documented in a study of human T cells and chemical hapten exposure (dated by TCRdb to the early 2020s). The study in broad terms: For sensitization, 2% DPC in acetone was applied to a 2 cm by 2 cm area of upper inner arm skin. Throughout the approximately 24-week study period, patients were also given weekly therapeutic DPC doses on the scalp. Patch tests used Finn chambers with 0.01% DPC on the upper back, scored after 6 days by International Contact Dermatitis Research Group standards. Most of the patients in the cohort were female, and the cohort covered alopecia areata with under or over 50% scalp involvement, alopecia totalis and alopecia universalis. The libraries were sequenced as a pool, and the TCR yield per sample differed mostly because of small variations in library volumes within the pool. This study followed changes in the peripheral blood TCR repertoire in vivo during primary and secondary sensitization of alopecia patients to the hapten diphenylcyclopropenone (DPC). Blood samples were taken from patients before sensitization (week 0) and then at 2, 6 and about 24 weeks after DPC sensitization. Roughly 30 alopecia patients provided blood for TCR sequencing at one to four time points (pre-sensitization, 2, 6 and 24 weeks).

What the research found in general, with its limitations: Repeated subsampling changed both the strength of the expansion versus patch-test correlation and the threshold at which the correlation became significant. Compared with pre-sensitization or healthy control sets, expanded TCRs formed significantly more large CDR3 similarity clusters, which is consistent with antigen-driven responses. All patients had alopecia, a presumed autoimmune disease, so their immune response might differ from that of healthy individuals. A positive correlation was found between the number of PT1 expanded TCRs and patch test score, with significance reached at thresholds 8, 16 and 32 but not 4. The number of TCRs above 1 in 1000 frequency did not change with DPC sensitization; there was no evidence of global repertoire structure alterations.

The label giving this sample's time point can be read as: patch test 2, 6 weeks after DPC sensitization. The meaning of the sample's treatment or condition label: therapeutic diphenylcyclopropenone sensitization with weekly scalp DPC. At each patch-test visit, blood was drawn before the patch test was applied. To be eligible, patients had to be aged 18 to 70, diagnosed with alopecia and judged suitable for DPC therapy, while pregnant patients were excluded. Unfractionated whole blood was collected in Tempus Blood RNA tubes, and total RNA was extracted from that blood. A note on this clonotype: The clone's antigen remains unknown. Qualities for individual bases were not recorded, and no much larger clone is one base off.

Receptor amplification or capture employed RACE. Reads for this sample came from a NextSeq 500. During library preparation, unique molecular identifiers were attached to individual cDNA molecules so that TCRs could be counted in a quantitative, reproducible way. Each blood RNA sample was used to sequence both TCR alpha and TCR beta chains. Regarding the original processing steps: Samples had a median of approximately 96,000 TCRs, with a range from about 23,224 to 750,000. V, J and CDR3 annotation of the TCR reads was carried out using the Decombinator software suite. For PS versus PT1 abundance plots, all samples were subsampled to the same number of TCRs (28,000). TCRs were defined as expanded if absent before sensitization and observed at least eight times at the 2-week time point. The public reads were reanalyzed by TCRdb: fastp trimming at Q25, MiXCR alignment, in-frame beta chains only. When rows share a CDR3 protein, they turn into one entry using the most common DNA and genes. V and J calls and clone size were set by TCRdb, not the authors. The sample records about 40,000 distinct CDR3 sequences, 3% to 4% of which are singletons. About 6.2% of the sample is in the top ten clones.

Unmatched junction bases come to 16, with V trimmed by 5 bases and J by 4 bases. CDR1 MDHEN and CDR2 SYDVKM are derived from the germline V gene. There are 18 amino acids in the CDR3, from cysteine to phenylalanine inclusive. CDR3 DNA only is kept here, 54 bases in frame from base 1. The receptor chain draws on TRBV28 and TRBJ2-3, and 9 junction bases match TRBD2. The starting material was whole blood, obtained in connection with sensitization to the hapten diphenylcyclopropenone (DPC). This clonotype originated in a middle-aged man with alopecia areata. Some clones in this sample may be carry-over from other donors' samples. The CDR3 protein sequence reads: CASSPLSGRMGEADTQYF. The nucleotide sequence is TGTGCCAGCAGTCCCCTGAGCGGGAGGATGGGTGAGGCAGATACGCAGTATTTT.